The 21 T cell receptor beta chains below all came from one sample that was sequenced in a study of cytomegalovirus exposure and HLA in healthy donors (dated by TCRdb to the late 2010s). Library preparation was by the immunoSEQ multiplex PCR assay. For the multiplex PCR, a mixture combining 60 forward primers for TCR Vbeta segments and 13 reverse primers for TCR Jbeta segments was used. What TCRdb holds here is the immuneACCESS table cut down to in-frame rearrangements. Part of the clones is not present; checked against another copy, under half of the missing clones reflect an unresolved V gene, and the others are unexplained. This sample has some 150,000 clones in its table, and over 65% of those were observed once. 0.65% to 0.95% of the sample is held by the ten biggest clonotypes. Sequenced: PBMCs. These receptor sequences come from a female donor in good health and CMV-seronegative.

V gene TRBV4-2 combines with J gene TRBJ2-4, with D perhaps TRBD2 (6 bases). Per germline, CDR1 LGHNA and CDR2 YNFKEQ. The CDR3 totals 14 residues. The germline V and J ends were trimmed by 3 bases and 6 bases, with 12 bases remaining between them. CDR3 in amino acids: CASSHTGGVNIQYF. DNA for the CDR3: TGTGCCAGCAGCCATACGGGCGGGGTAAACATTCAGTACTTC.

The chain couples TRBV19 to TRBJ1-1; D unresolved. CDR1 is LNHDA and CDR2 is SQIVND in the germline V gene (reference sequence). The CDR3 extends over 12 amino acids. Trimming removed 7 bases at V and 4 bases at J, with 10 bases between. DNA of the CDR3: TGTGCCAGTAACTCGTATTTCACTGAAGCTTTCTTT. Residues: CASNSYFTEAFF.

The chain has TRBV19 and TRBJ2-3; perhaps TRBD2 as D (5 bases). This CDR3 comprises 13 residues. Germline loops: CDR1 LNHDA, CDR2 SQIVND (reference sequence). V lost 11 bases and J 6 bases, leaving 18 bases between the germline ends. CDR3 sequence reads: CASRRRSGDTQYF. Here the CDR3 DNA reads TGTGCCTCCCGCAGGCGGTCGGGGGATACGCAGTATTTT.

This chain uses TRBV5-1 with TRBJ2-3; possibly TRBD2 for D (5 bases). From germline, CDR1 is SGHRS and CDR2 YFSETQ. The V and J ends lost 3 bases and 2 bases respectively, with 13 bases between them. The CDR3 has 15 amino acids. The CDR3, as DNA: TGCGCCAGCAGCTCCGGGAACCCGGTCACAGATACGCAGTATTTT. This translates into CASSSGNPVTDTQYF.

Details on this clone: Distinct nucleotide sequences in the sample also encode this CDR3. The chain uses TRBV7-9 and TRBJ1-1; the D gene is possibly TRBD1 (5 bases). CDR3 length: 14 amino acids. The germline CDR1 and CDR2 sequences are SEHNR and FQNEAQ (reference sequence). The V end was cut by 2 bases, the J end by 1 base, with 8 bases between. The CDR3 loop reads CASSLQGTNTEAFF. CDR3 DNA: TGTGCCAGCAGCTTACAGGGCACGAACACTGAAGCTTTCTTT.

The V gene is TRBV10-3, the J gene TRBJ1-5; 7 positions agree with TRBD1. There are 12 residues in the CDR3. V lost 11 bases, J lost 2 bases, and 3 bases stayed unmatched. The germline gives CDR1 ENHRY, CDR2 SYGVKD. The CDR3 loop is CAAGQGNQPQHF. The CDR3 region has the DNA TGTGCCGCCGGACAGGGCAATCAGCCCCAGCATTTT.

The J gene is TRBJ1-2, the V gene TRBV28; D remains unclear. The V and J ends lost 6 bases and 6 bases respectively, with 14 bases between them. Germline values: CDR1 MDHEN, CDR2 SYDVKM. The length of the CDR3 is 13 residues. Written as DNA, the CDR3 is TGTGCCAGCAGCTCCTTCTATCTGGATGGCTACACCTTC. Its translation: CASSSFYLDGYTF.

The CDR3 loop reads CASNQLATTDTQYF. As DNA, the CDR3 is TGTGCCAGCAACCAACTAGCGACGACAGATACGCAGTATTTT. This chain connects TRBV13 to TRBJ2-3; 7 nucleotides agree with TRBD2. The trim removed 7 bases at V and 3 bases at J, leaving 7 bases unmatched. This CDR3 has 14 amino acids. Germline V lookup: CDR1 PRHDT, CDR2 FYEKMQ (reference sequence).

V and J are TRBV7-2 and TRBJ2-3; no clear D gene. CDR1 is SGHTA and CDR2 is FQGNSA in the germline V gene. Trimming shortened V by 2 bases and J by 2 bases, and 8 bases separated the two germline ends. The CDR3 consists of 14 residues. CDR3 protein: CASSLNSFTDTQYF. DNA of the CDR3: TGTGCCAGCAGCTTAAACAGCTTCACAGATACGCAGTATTTT. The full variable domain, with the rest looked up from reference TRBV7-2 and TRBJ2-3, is GAGVSQSPSNKVTEKGKDVELRCDPISGHTALYWYRQSLGQGLEFLIYFQGNSAPDKSGLPSDRFSAERTGGSVSTLTIQRTQQEDSAVYLCASSLNSFTDTQYFGPGTRLTVL.

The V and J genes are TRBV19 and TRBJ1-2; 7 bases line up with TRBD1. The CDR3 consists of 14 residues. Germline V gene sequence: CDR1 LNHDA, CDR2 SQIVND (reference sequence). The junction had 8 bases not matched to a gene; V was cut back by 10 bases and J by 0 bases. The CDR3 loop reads CATTGVATNYGYTF. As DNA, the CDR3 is TGTGCCACCACAGGGGTGGCTACTAACTATGGCTACACCTTC.

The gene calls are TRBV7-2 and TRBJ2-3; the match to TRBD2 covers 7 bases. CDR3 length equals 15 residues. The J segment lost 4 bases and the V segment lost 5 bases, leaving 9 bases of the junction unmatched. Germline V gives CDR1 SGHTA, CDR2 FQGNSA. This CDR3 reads CASSPRDYWADTQYF. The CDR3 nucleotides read TGTGCCAGCAGCCCCCGGGACTATTGGGCAGATACGCAGTATTTT.

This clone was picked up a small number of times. The CDR3: CASGLGPGQGARRAGLNYGYTF. CDR3 sequence (DNA): TGTGCTAGTGGTTTGGGCCCGGGACAGGGGGCTCGGAGAGCCGGATTAAACTATGGCTACACCTTC. The V call is TRBV12-5, the J call TRBJ1-2; 12 bases fit TRBD1. The CDR3 contains 22 residues. Unmatched junction bases numbered 20, after V lost 1 base and J lost 2 bases. From germline, CDR1 is LGHNT and CDR2 FRNRAP.

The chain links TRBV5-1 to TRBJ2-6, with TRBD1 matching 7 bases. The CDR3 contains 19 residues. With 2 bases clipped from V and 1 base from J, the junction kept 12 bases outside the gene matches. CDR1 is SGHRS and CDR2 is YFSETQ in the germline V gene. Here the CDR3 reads CASSFSTGVGRSGANVLTF. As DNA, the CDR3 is TGCGCCAGCAGCTTCTCAACAGGGGTAGGTCGTTCTGGGGCCAACGTCCTGACTTTC.

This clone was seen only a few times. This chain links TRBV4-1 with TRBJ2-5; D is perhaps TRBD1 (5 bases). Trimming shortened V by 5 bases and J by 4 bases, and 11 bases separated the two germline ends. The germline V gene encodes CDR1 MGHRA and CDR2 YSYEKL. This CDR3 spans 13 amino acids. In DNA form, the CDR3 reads TGCGCCAGCAGCTTGGCAGGGTCAGAGACCCAGTACTTC. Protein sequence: CASSLAGSETQYF.

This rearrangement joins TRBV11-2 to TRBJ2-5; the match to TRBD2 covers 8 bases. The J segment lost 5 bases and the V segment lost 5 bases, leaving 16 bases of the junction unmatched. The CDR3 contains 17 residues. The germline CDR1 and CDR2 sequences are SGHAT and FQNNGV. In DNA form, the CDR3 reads TGTGCCAGCAGCCCAAACTTACGCGGGAGGTTAGGGGAGACCCAGTACTTC. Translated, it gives CASSPNLRGRLGETQYF.

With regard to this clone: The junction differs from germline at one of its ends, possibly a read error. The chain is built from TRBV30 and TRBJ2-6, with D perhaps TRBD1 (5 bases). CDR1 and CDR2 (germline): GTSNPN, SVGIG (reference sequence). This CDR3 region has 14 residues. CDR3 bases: TGTGCCTGGAGTCGGGTCTCTGGGGCCAACGGCCTGACTTTC. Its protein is CAWSRVSGANGLTF.

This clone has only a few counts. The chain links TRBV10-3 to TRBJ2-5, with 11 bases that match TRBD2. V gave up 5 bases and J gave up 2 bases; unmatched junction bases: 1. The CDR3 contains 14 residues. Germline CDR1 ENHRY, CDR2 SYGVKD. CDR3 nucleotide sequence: TGTGCCATCAGTACTAGCGGGGGACAAGAGACCCAGTACTTC. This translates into CAISTSGGQETQYF.

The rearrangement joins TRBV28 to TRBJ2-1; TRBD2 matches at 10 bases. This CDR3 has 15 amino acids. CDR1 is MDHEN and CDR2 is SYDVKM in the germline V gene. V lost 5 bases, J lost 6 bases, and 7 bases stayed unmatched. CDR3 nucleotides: TGTGCCAGCAGTATCTCGTTAGCGGGAGGCAATGAGCAGTTCTTC. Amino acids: CASSISLAGGNEQFF.

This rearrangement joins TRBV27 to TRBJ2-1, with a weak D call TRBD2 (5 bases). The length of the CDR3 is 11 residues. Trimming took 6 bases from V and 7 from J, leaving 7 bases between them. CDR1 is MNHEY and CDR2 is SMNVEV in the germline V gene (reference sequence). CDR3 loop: CASRLGNEQFF. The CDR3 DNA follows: TGTGCCAGCAGACTAGGGAATGAGCAGTTCTTC.

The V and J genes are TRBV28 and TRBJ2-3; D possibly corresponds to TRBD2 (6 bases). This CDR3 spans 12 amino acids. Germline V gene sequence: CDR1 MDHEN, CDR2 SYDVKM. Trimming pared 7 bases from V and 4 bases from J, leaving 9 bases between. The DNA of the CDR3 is TGTGCCAGCACCCGGGGGTCAGATACGCAGTATTTT. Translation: CASTRGSDTQYF.

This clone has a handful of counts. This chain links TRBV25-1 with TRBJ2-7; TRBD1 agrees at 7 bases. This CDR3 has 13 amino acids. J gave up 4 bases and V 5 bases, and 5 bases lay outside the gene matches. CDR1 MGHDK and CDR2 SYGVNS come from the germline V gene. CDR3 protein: CASSRQGPYEQYF. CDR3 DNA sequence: TGTGCCAGCAGTCGACAGGGCCCTTACGAGCAGTACTTC.